These T cell receptor beta chains were read from a single sample in a study of CXCR3-negative and CXCR3-positive naive CD8 T cells. One entry per CDR3 protein, without DNA, is what TCRdb gives after re-calling the 5' RACE reads. Its table lists 75,000 or so distinct CDR3 sequences. The sequenced material came from naive CXCR3- CD8+ T cells from blood. These receptors originate from a human donor in good health. Some clones in this sample may be carry-over from other donors' samples. The CDR3 runs from the conserved cysteine through the conserved F or W. Fields, in order: J gene, clone size, V gene, CDR3 length, CDR3 protein. A row's size may be missing; if present it is once, few, many or a size class.

j_call: TRBJ2-7
clone_size: NA
v_call: TRBV4-1
cdr3_length: 14
cdr3_aa: CASSQVQSSYEQYF

j_call: TRBJ1-4
clone_size: NA
v_call: TRBV4-1
cdr3_length: 16
cdr3_aa: CASSPAGTTLDEKLFF

j_call: TRBJ2-1
clone_size: NA
v_call: TRBV4-3
cdr3_length: 17
cdr3_aa: CASSQPPGEGTSNEQFF

j_call: TRBJ1-1
clone_size: NA
v_call: TRBV7-9
cdr3_length: 15
cdr3_aa: CASSEETGSFTEAFF

j_call: TRBJ2-7
clone_size: NA
v_call: TRBV29-1
cdr3_length: 13
cdr3_aa: CSVETGVPYEQYF

j_call: TRBJ2-1
clone_size: NA
v_call: TRBV4-2
cdr3_length: 11
cdr3_aa: CASSQGYEQFF

j_call: TRBJ2-7
clone_size: NA
v_call: TRBV20-1
cdr3_length: 15
cdr3_aa: CSTRGLAGNSYEQYF

j_call: TRBJ1-4
clone_size: NA
v_call: TRBV20-1
cdr3_length: 13
cdr3_aa: CSAKGGYNEKLFF

j_call: TRBJ2-1
clone_size: NA
v_call: TRBV7-9
cdr3_length: 12
cdr3_aa: CASSLGLQGRFF

j_call: TRBJ1-1
clone_size: NA
v_call: TRBV29-1
cdr3_length: 13
cdr3_aa: CSVEEGGYDEAFF

j_call: TRBJ2-1
clone_size: NA
v_call: TRBV7-9
cdr3_length: 14
cdr3_aa: CASSRRKDPHEQFF

j_call: TRBJ1-6
clone_size: NA
v_call: TRBV4-3
cdr3_length: 17
cdr3_aa: CASSQAVPGGSGSPLHF

j_call: TRBJ2-1
clone_size: NA
v_call: TRBV6-6
cdr3_length: 15
cdr3_aa: CASTHVTDPIPEQFF

j_call: TRBJ2-3
clone_size: medium-sized
v_call: TRBV7-3
cdr3_length: 12
cdr3_aa: CASSTQGGTQYF

j_call: TRBJ2-7
clone_size: NA
v_call: TRBV6-5
cdr3_length: 15
cdr3_aa: CASSYRGPDGYEQYF

j_call: TRBJ1-5
clone_size: NA
v_call: TRBV5-1
cdr3_length: 13
cdr3_aa: CASSLQGGDPQHF

j_call: TRBJ2-1
clone_size: NA
v_call: TRBV4-2
cdr3_length: 14
cdr3_aa: CASNPSVSYNEQFF

j_call: TRBJ2-5
clone_size: NA
v_call: TRBV7-6
cdr3_length: 18
cdr3_aa: CASSRTSGRPGTQETQYF

j_call: TRBJ1-2
clone_size: NA
v_call: TRBV29-1
cdr3_length: 16
cdr3_aa: CSVEYNPGGAGYGYTF

j_call: TRBJ2-7
clone_size: NA
v_call: TRBV29-1
cdr3_length: 13
cdr3_aa: CSVEGRYSYEQYF

j_call: TRBJ2-5
clone_size: NA
v_call: TRBV29-1
cdr3_length: 13
cdr3_aa: CSVNPGAGETQYF

j_call: TRBJ2-1
clone_size: NA
v_call: TRBV13
cdr3_length: 14
cdr3_aa: CASSRLAGHNEQFF

j_call: TRBJ2-1
clone_size: NA
v_call: TRBV27
cdr3_length: 15
cdr3_aa: CASSYQAGGYNEQFF

j_call: TRBJ1-2
clone_size: NA
v_call: TRBV29-1
cdr3_length: 12
cdr3_aa: CSVLPPQGVYTF

j_call: TRBJ2-7
clone_size: NA
v_call: TRBV6-2/TRBV6-3
cdr3_length: 14
cdr3_aa: CASSYGRGPYEQYF

j_call: TRBJ1-2
clone_size: NA
v_call: TRBV15
cdr3_length: 14
cdr3_aa: CATSKGTEVGGYTF

j_call: TRBJ2-7
clone_size: NA
v_call: TRBV19
cdr3_length: 15
cdr3_aa: CASSIATSGYYEQYF

j_call: TRBJ2-3
clone_size: NA
v_call: TRBV28
cdr3_length: 14
cdr3_aa: CASRGMGTPDTQYF

j_call: TRBJ2-1
clone_size: NA
v_call: TRBV29-1
cdr3_length: 14
cdr3_aa: CSVERDRSYNEQFF

j_call: TRBJ2-5
clone_size: NA
v_call: TRBV20-1
cdr3_length: 19
cdr3_aa: CSARDGSPIPDRAQETQYF

j_call: TRBJ2-7
clone_size: NA
v_call: TRBV5-5
cdr3_length: 14
cdr3_aa: CASSFRSEFYEQYF

j_call: TRBJ2-7
clone_size: NA
v_call: TRBV5-1
cdr3_length: 14
cdr3_aa: CASSPDRAVLEQYF

j_call: TRBJ2-7
clone_size: NA
v_call: TRBV19
cdr3_length: 12
cdr3_aa: CASTGSSYEQYF

j_call: TRBJ2-2
clone_size: NA
v_call: TRBV29-1
cdr3_length: 13
cdr3_aa: CSVERENTGELFF

j_call: TRBJ2-1
clone_size: NA
v_call: TRBV12-3/TRBV12-4
cdr3_length: 15
cdr3_aa: CASSLTGATYNEQFF

j_call: TRBJ2-5
clone_size: NA
v_call: TRBV12-3/TRBV12-4
cdr3_length: 14
cdr3_aa: CASSPGGAGETQYF

j_call: TRBJ2-7
clone_size: NA
v_call: TRBV20-1
cdr3_length: 16
cdr3_aa: CSAREPRAGPPPEQYF

j_call: TRBJ2-3
clone_size: NA
v_call: TRBV7-3
cdr3_length: 18
cdr3_aa: CASSLAGLERRVTDTQYF

j_call: TRBJ2-2
clone_size: NA
v_call: TRBV12-3/TRBV12-4
cdr3_length: 12
cdr3_aa: CASRPEGGELFF

j_call: TRBJ2-4
clone_size: NA
v_call: TRBV12-3/TRBV12-4
cdr3_length: 15
cdr3_aa: CASSSTAFGENIQYF

j_call: TRBJ2-3
clone_size: NA
v_call: TRBV28
cdr3_length: 15
cdr3_aa: CASRPDRGGADTQYF

j_call: TRBJ2-7
clone_size: NA
v_call: TRBV5-1
cdr3_length: 15
cdr3_aa: CASRPERENSYEQYF

j_call: TRBJ2-3
clone_size: NA
v_call: TRBV7-3
cdr3_length: 16
cdr3_aa: CASSLSLATLTDTQYF

j_call: TRBJ2-7
clone_size: NA
v_call: TRBV7-9
cdr3_length: 13
cdr3_aa: CASSFLQGYEQHF

j_call: TRBJ2-3
clone_size: NA
v_call: TRBV12-3/TRBV12-4
cdr3_length: 13
cdr3_aa: CASSGQSTDTQYF

j_call: TRBJ2-2
clone_size: NA
v_call: TRBV6-5
cdr3_length: 16
cdr3_aa: CASSDSLEGNTGELFF

j_call: TRBJ2-1
clone_size: NA
v_call: TRBV9
cdr3_length: 17
cdr3_aa: CASSLASGGTSYNEQFF

j_call: TRBJ1-1
clone_size: NA
v_call: TRBV5-1
cdr3_length: 16
cdr3_aa: CASSLEEEGPFGGAFF

j_call: TRBJ2-7
clone_size: NA
v_call: TRBV7-2
cdr3_length: 13
cdr3_aa: CASSHQKAYEQYF

j_call: TRBJ2-1
clone_size: NA
v_call: TRBV10-1
cdr3_length: 16
cdr3_aa: CASSEIRLYSYNEQFF

j_call: TRBJ2-7
clone_size: NA
v_call: TRBV29-1
cdr3_length: 15
cdr3_aa: CSVELVQGFYYEQYF

j_call: TRBJ2-2
clone_size: NA
v_call: TRBV5-1
cdr3_length: 15
cdr3_aa: CASSILSSDTGELFF

j_call: TRBJ2-1
clone_size: NA
v_call: TRBV7-6
cdr3_length: 16
cdr3_aa: CASSSPGLAGHNEQFF

j_call: TRBJ2-2
clone_size: NA
v_call: TRBV2
cdr3_length: 13
cdr3_aa: CASSERTTGELFF

j_call: TRBJ2-7
clone_size: NA
v_call: TRBV29-1
cdr3_length: 12
cdr3_aa: CSGGVRGTEQYF